In its sample, the clone carrying this T cell receptor (beta chain) was seen a few times. As yet, its antigen is unknown. 60 Vbeta and 13 Jbeta primers were used in PCR. Profiled with immunoSEQ multiplex PCR; TCRdb holds only in-frame clones, not every one. The sample carries about 100,000 clones, approximately 80% recorded once. This entry belongs to a study of cytomegalovirus exposure and HLA in healthy donors. Study observations and caveats: A later analysis reportedly identified an Asian-associated ancestry cluster as carrying fewer N-insertions than the roughly 600-donor mean.

Trimming at V came to 1 base and at J to 4 bases, leaving 21 bases not matched to a gene. The CDR3 is 20 residues long. Germline V gene sequence: CDR1 SGHTA, CDR2 FQGTGA. Sequencing input: PBMCs. The receptor was isolated from a woman between 18 and 29 years old in good health and CMV-seronegative. The chain has TRBV7-3 and TRBJ1-2; TRBD1 matches at 7 bases. For the CDR3, the DNA is TGTGCCAGCAGCTTAATTCAACGTAACCAAACAGGGGAATGGCTCTATGGCTACACCTTC. Its protein is CASSLIQRNQTGEWLYGYTF. Full variable domain (rest looked up from reference TRBV7-3 and TRBJ1-2): GAGVSQTPSNKVTEKGKYVELRCDPISGHTALYWYRQSLGQGPEFLIYFQGTGAADDSGLPNDRFFAVRPEGSVSTLKIQRTERGDSAVYLCASSLIQRNQTGEWLYGYTFGSGTRLTVV.